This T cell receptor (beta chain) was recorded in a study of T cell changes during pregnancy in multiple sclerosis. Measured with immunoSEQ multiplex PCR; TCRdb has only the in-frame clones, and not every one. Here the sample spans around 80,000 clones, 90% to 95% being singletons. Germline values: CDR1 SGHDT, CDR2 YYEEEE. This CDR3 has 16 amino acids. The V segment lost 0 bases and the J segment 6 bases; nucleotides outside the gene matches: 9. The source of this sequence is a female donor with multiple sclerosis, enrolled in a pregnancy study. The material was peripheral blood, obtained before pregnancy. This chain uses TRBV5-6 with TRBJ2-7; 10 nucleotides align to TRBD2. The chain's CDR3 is CASSLALAGDWGEQYF. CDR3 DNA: TGTGCCAGCAGCTTGGCTCTAGCGGGAGATTGGGGCGAGCAGTACTTC.